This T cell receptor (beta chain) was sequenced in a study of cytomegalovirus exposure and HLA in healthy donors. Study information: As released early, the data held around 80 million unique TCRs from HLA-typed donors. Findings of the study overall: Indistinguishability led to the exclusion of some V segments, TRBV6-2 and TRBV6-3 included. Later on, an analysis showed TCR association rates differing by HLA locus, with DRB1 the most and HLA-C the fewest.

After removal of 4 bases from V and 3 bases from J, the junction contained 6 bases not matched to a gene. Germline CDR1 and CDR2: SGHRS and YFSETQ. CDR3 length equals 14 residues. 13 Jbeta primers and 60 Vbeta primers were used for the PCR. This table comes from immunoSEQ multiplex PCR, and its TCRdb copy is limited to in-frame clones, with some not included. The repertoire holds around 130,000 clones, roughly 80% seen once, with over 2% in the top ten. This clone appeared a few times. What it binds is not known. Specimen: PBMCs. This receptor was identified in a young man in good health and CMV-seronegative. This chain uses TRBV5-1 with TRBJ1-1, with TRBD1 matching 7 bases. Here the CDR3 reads CASSAGTAYTEAFF. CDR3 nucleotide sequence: TGCGCCAGCAGCGCGGGGACAGCTTACACTGAAGCTTTCTTT.